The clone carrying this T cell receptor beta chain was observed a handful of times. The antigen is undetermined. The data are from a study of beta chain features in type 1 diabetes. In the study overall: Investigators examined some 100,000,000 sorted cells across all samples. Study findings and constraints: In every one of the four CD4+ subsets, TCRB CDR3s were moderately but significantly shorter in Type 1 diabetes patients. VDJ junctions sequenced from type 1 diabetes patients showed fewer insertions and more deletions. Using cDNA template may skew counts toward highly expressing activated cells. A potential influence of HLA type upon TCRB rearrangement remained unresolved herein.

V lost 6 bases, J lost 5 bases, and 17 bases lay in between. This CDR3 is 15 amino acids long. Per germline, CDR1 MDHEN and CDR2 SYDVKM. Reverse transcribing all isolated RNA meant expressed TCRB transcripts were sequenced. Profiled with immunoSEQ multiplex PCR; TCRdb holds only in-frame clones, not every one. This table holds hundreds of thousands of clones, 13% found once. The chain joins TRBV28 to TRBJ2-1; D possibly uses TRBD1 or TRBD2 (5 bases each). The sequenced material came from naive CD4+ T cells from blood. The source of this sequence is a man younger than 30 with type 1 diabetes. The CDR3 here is CASRSTGTANNEQFF. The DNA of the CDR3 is TGTGCCAGCAGGTCCACCGGGACGGCAAACAATGAGCAGTTCTTC.